The TCR beta chain described here comes from a study of vaccination and CD4 T cells after COVID-19 (dated by TCRdb to 2022 to 2024). Broadly, across the study: SARS-CoV-2 positivity had been established in the convalescent patients by nasal swab PCR, and mild disease was recorded in eight to ten of these patients and severe disease in one. The convalescent cohort included six males and four females, with two Hispanic individuals, seven Caucasians, two Asians and one multiracial person. Two doses of either the Pfizer-BioNTech BNT162b2 vaccine (n=8) or the Moderna mRNA-1273 vaccine (n=2) were administered to participants. Post-COVID blood samples were collected from convalescent patients a median of approximately 100 days after diagnosis, with a range of about 30 to 161 days. Post-vaccine blood samples were taken a median of 72 days after the second vaccine dose, with a range of roughly 14 to 250 days. Overlapping spike peptide pools from SARS-CoV-2 and from the common cold coronaviruses HCoV-NL63, HCoV-OC43 and HCoV-229E were used as culture stimuli. As controls, cultures received a CEFX viral epitope pool (the positive control), an HIV-1 Nef peptide pool (the negative control), or no peptide at all. In around 9 COVID-19 convalescent patients and several infection-naive healthy vaccine recipients, researchers compared the spike-specific CD4+ TCR repertoire from before mRNA vaccination with the repertoire from after.

As concerns this clonotype: This clone's antigen is unknown. No much larger clone exists at a distance of one base, and base qualities are not known.

Preparation of the library involved PCR. DNA from cultured CD4+ T cells was subjected to TCR sequencing with the Oncomine TCR Beta short-read assay at the Johns Hopkins FTIC core. The QIAamp micro DNA kit was used to extract genomic DNA from the cultured CD4+ T cells. Oncomine TCR Beta libraries from cultured CD4+ T cells were pooled using unique dual indexes and sequenced on an Illumina iSeq 100. The study's own analysis went as follows. Non-productive sequences were filtered out, and CDR3s that did not start with C, did not end with F or W, or were shorter than 7 amino acids were discarded. The MANAFEST web application identified antigen-specific clonotypes by comparing peptide-stimulated wells against reference wells and other culture wells. For a clone to be called positive, the clone needed an FDR below 0.05, an odds ratio above 5, and a productive frequency above 0.1% in at least two of three replicate wells. Cross-reactive clonotypes were defined as significantly expanded in both SARS-CoV-2 spike wells and at least one common cold coronavirus spike condition. Similarity between CDR3 sequences was evaluated in R version 3.6.1 using Levenshtein distances (stringdist) and unrooted phylogenetic trees (ape). TCRdb reprocessed the public reads (quality trimming at Q25 with fastp, clone calling with MiXCR) and kept in-frame beta chains. Rows are combined by CDR3 protein, so each entry shows the most common genes and DNA. The V and J calls shown here were made by TCRdb, not taken from the authors' results. The sample table lists about 14,000 distinct CDR3 sequences, around 53% of them with a count of one. The ten largest clones add up to approximately 8% of the sample.

General study outcomes and caveats: The median count of SARS-CoV-2-reactive clonotypes went up from about 23 after infection to a few dozen after vaccination, although the change was not significant. Relatively few convalescent patients were included in the study, and early timepoints after natural infection were not analyzed. Nearly all vaccine-specific clones in convalescent patients (304 of 307) were mono-reactive for SARS-CoV-2 spike rather than cross-reactive with common cold coronaviruses. Among the post-vaccine SARS-CoV-2-reactive clones in convalescent patients, a median around 85% showed up only after vaccination, which suggests vaccine-specific priming.

Interpreted using the paper, the treatment or condition label stands for: roughly ten-day PBMC culture with coronavirus spike peptide pools or control peptides (ViraFEST assay). The ViraFEST assay, used in the study, expanded antigen-specific T cells with peptide pools and then identified the expanded clonotypes through TCR sequencing. The convalescent patients' positive SARS-CoV-2 PCR tests were from March to December 2020, which was before the Alpha, Beta and Delta variants emerged in the United States. Each well held approximately 2 million PBMCs cultured in IMDM containing roughly 5% human AB serum and around 9.2 IU/ml IL-2, with 9 to 10 ug/ml peptide pools added. Half of the culture medium was replaced with fresh IL-2-containing medium on days 3 and 7. Once the cells had been in culture for about 10 days, the EasySep CD4+ T cell isolation kit was used to isolate CD4+ T cells by negative selection. Ficoll-Paque Plus gradient centrifugation was used to isolate PBMCs from whole blood, and the isolated PBMCs were then either used fresh or cryopreserved at -140C. In general, triplicate wells were set up for every culture condition.

The specimen sequenced was CD4+ T cells from blood, cultured in vitro. The sequence was collected from a human donor who had recovered from COVID-19.

The bases are TGTGCCTGGAGTACGGGGGCGGATTCACCCCTCCACTTT. Translation gives CAWSTGADSPLHF. The V gene is TRBV30 and the J gene is TRBJ1-6; the D gene is perhaps TRBD1, from 6 matching bases. The trim is 2 bases for V and 8 bases for J, with a gap of 10 bases between the germline ends. The CDR3 covers 13 residues, taking in both the cysteine and the phenylalanine. Of the read, only the CDR3 DNA is kept; its 39 bases are in frame from base 1. The germline V gene (reference sequence) sets CDR1 to GTSNPN and CDR2 to SVGIG.